This TCR beta chain appears in the sequencing data of a study of blood T cell repertoires in COVID-19. Study in general: T cells, B-cell-depleted T cells, or PBMCs provided the cDNA or gDNA that served as material.

Assay: immunoSEQ multiplex PCR; the TCRdb copy retains only in-frame clones and omits some. Here the sample spans under 250,000 clones, about four fifths being singletons. Those who participated ranged in age from roughly 18 to 89 years and resided in 20 to 30 US areas. Cohort assignment relied on participant-reported clinical history. Sequencing was carried out using PBMCs or T cells enriched from blood (not recorded which). The sequence derives from a woman aged 35 to 49 with acute COVID-19.

CDR3 coding DNA: TGTGCCAGCAGCTCGGGACAGTACGATGAGCAGTTCTTC. This sequence encodes CASSSGQYDEQFF. The rearrangement uses TRBV7-7 and TRBJ2-1; 7 bases line up with TRBD1. Germline values: CDR1 SSHAT, CDR2 FNYEAQ (reference sequence). V trimming: 4 bases; J trimming: 8 bases; junction bases outside the gene matches: 5. The CDR3 covers 13 residues.